One sample yielded the 30 T cell receptor beta chains listed below, sequenced in a study of T cell responses to AZD1222 COVID-19 vaccine. The data were produced by immunoSEQ multiplex PCR, yet TCRdb's version contains in-frame clones alone and is incomplete. The sample shows 65,000 to 85,000 clones, roughly 80% of them seen only once. Sequencing used peripheral blood, obtained on day 0 of AZD1222 vaccination. These receptors all come from an adult in good health.

This chain joins TRBV28 and TRBJ1-1; TRBD1 matches at 8 bases. Germline V gene data show CDR1 as MDHEN and CDR2 as SYDVKM. Unmatched junction bases numbered 9, after V lost 8 bases and J lost 1 base. This CDR3 contains 15 residues. The CDR3 nucleotides are TGTGCCAGCGTTTGGTCCGGGACAGGGAACACTGAAGCTTTCTTT. Translated, it gives CASVWSGTGNTEAFF.

This sequence joins TRBV11-3 and TRBJ2-7; D unclear. The CDR3 extends over 14 amino acids. Germline CDR1 and CDR2: SGHNT and YENEEA. With 2 bases removed from V and 4 bases from J, the gap between germline ends came to 12 bases. CDR3 nucleotide sequence: TGTGCCAGCAGCTTAATCCGGCAGAGGTACGAGCAGTACTTC. Translating it yields CASSLIRQRYEQYF. Full variable domain (remainder filled in from reference TRBV11-3 and TRBJ2-7): EAGVVQSPRYKIIEKKQPVAFWCNPISGHNTLYWYLQNLGQGPELLIRYENEEAVDDSQLPKDRFSAERLKGVDSTLKIQPAELGDSAVYLCASSLIRQRYEQYFGPGTRLTVT.

The chain couples TRBV6-2 or TRBV6-3 to TRBJ1-3; no reliable D call. Germline values: CDR1 MNHEY, CDR2 SVGEGT. The CDR3 sequence is 14 residues long. V lost 2 bases to trimming and J lost 4 bases, with 9 bases between them. CDR3 residues: CASSYGPSGNTIYF. The CDR3 region has the DNA TGTGCCAGCAGTTACGGACCGAGCGGAAACACCATATATTTT.

The chain combines TRBV5-8 with TRBJ1-1; no clear D gene. Germline CDR1 is SGHTS and CDR2 is YDEGEE. This CDR3 comprises 15 residues. The V and J ends lost 3 bases and 1 base respectively, with 13 bases between them. CDR3 nucleotides: TGTGCCAGCAGCTCCGAAGCAGCGACGAACACTGAAGCTTTCTTT. It translates to CASSSEAATNTEAFF.

For the CDR3, the DNA is TGTGCCAGCAGCTTACTGTCGAGTCTAGCGGGGGGCCAAGAGACCCAGTACTTC. This translates into CASSLLSSLAGGQETQYF. The gene calls are TRBV11-2 and TRBJ2-5; 11 bases align to TRBD2. With V trimmed by 2 bases and J by 1 base, 9 bases remained unmatched. CDR1 is SGHAT, CDR2 FQNNGV, per germline. The CDR3 covers 18 residues.

This chain links TRBV28 with TRBJ2-7; 7 bases align to TRBD1. With V trimmed by 4 bases and J by 1 base, 7 bases remained unmatched. CDR3 length: 15 residues. Germline lookup yields CDR1 MDHEN and CDR2 SYDVKM. In nucleotides, the CDR3 is TGTGCCAGCAGTTCCTCGGACAGGCTATCCTACGAGCAGTACTTC. Translating gives CASSSSDRLSYEQYF.

The table lists this clone with a count of one. The chain is built from TRBV9 and TRBJ1-2; no clear D gene. The CDR3 is 16 amino acids. CDR1 SGDLS and CDR2 YYNGEE come from the germline V gene. Between the trimmed V and J ends, which lost 3 bases and 0 bases, there was a span of 15 bases. The CDR3 loop is CASSGFRTTPNYGYTF. The CDR3 coding sequence is TGTGCCAGCAGCGGTTTCCGGACGACCCCTAACTATGGCTACACCTTC. Combining the CDR3 with reference TRBV9 and TRBJ1-2 gives the whole variable domain DSGVTQTPKHLITATGQRVTLRCSPRSGDLSVYWYQQSLDQGLQFLIQYYNGEERAKGNILERFSAQQFPDLHSELNLSSLELGDSALYFCASSGFRTTPNYGYTFGSGTRLTVV.

This chain links TRBV2 with TRBJ1-5; the D is unclear. The V end lost 1 base, the J end lost 0 bases, and 7 bases lay between the germline ends. CDR3 length equals 15 residues. Germline V lookup: CDR1 SNHLY, CDR2 FYNNEI. CDR3 in DNA: TGTGCCAGCAGTGAAGACAGCCATAGCAATCAGCCCCAGCATTTT. Translated: CASSEDSHSNQPQHF.

The sample holds one count of this clone. This chain joins TRBV7-9 and TRBJ1-5; 7 positions match TRBD1. V lost 1 base and J lost 3; bases outside the gene matches: 6. Per the germline V gene, CDR1 is SEHNR and CDR2 is FQNEAQ (reference sequence). The length of the CDR3 is 16 residues. CDR3 nucleotides: TGTGCCAGCAGCTTAGGGGAAGGGGGCATCAATCAGCCCCAGCATTTT. Its translation is CASSLGEGGINQPQHF. The whole variable domain, remainder taken from reference TRBV7-9 and TRBJ1-5, is DTGVSQNPRHKITKRGQNVTFRCDPISEHNRLYWYRQTLGQGPEFLTYFQNEAQLEKSRLLSDRFSAERPKGSFSTLEIQRTEQGDSAMYLCASSLGEGGINQPQHFGDGTRLSIL.

V usage is TRBV28 and J usage is TRBJ2-3; no clear D. In germline, CDR1 is MDHEN, CDR2 SYDVKM. Trimming took 4 bases from V and 3 from J, leaving 5 bases between them. This CDR3 has 12 residues. The CDR3 nucleotides read TGTGCCAGCAGTTCGCAAACAGATACGCAGTATTTT. Translated, it gives CASSSQTDTQYF.

This clone appeared a single time. The CDR3: CASSTRGPGEAFF. The CDR3 nucleotides read TGTGCCAGCAGCACCAGGGGTCCGGGTGAAGCTTTCTTT. The rearrangement uses TRBV28 and TRBJ1-1; D is possibly TRBD1 (6 bases). This CDR3 has 13 amino acids. The germline CDR1 and CDR2 sequences are MDHEN and SYDVKM. V was cut by 6 bases and J by 7 bases, with 15 bases left in between. Drawing the rest from reference TRBV28 and TRBJ1-1, the complete variable domain is DVKVTQSSRYLVKRTGEKVFLECVQDMDHENMFWYRQDPGLGLRLIYFSYDVKMKEKGDIPEGYSVSREKKERFSLILESASTNQTSMYLCASSTRGPGEAFFGQGTRLTVV.

The chain combines TRBV28 with TRBJ1-2; TRBD1 is a possible D gene (6 bases). Trimming took off 3 bases at V and 1 base at J, with 27 bases between the two ends. The CDR3 is 20 residues long. Looked up from germline, CDR1 is MDHEN and CDR2 is SYDVKM. DNA for the CDR3: TGTGCCAGCAGTTTTACATGGACAGCCGTGGCGGACATTAATAACTATGGCTACACCTTC. Amino acids: CASSFTWTAVADINNYGYTF.

The chain recombines TRBV19 with TRBJ2-1; D is unclear. CDR3 size: 13 residues. Germline-derived CDR1 and CDR2 are LNHDA and SQIVND (reference sequence). V lost 3 bases and J lost 4, with 7 bases in between. In nucleotides, the CDR3 is TGTGCCAGTAGTATTCAAGGATACAATGAGCAGTTCTTC. It yields the protein CASSIQGYNEQFF. The full variable domain, with the rest looked up from reference TRBV19 and TRBJ2-1, is DGGITQSPKYLFRKEGQNVTLSCEQNLNHDAMYWYRQDPGQGLRLIYYSQIVNDFQKGDIAEGYSVSREKKESFPLTVTSAQKNPTAFYLCASSIQGYNEQFFGPGTRLTVL.

This chain joins TRBV19 and TRBJ1-2, with 9 bases matching TRBD1. Germline V gene lookup returns CDR1 LNHDA and CDR2 SQIVND (reference sequence). The CDR3 is made up of 16 amino acids. After removal of 5 bases from V and 2 bases from J, the junction contained 9 bases not matched to a gene. The CDR3 is CASSPPPGTGNYGYTF. Here the CDR3 DNA reads TGTGCCAGTAGTCCCCCGCCCGGGACAGGGAACTATGGCTACACCTTC.

The chain is built from TRBV7-6 and TRBJ1-1, with 8 bases matching TRBD1. Trimming removed 4 bases from V and 11 bases from J; junction bases left unmatched: 9. Germline loops: CDR1 SGHVS, CDR2 FNYEAQ. CDR3 length: 13 amino acids. CDR3 region: CASSSQGAGRAFF. CDR3 in DNA: TGTGCCAGCAGCTCCCAGGGGGCCGGTCGGGCTTTCTTT.

The chain is built from TRBV9 and TRBJ2-1; the D gene is possibly TRBD2 (5 bases). CDR1 is SGDLS and CDR2 is YYNGEE in the germline V gene. This CDR3 has 15 residues. Trimming left V 1 base short and J 4 bases short, with 12 bases between. CDR3 DNA sequence: TGTGCCAGCAGCGTAATGGCGGGCAAGTACAATGAGCAGTTCTTC. This sequence encodes CASSVMAGKYNEQFF.

The rearrangement joins TRBV20-1 to TRBJ1-5, with D tentatively TRBD1 (6 bases). This CDR3 has 13 amino acids. In germline, CDR1 is DFQATT, CDR2 SNEGSKA (reference sequence). Trimming left V 3 bases short and J 5 bases short, with 11 bases between. The CDR3 DNA follows: TGCAGTGCTAGTGGGGGGGCTTATCAGCCCCAGCATTTT. Its translation: CSASGGAYQPQHF.

The gene calls are TRBV10-3 and TRBJ1-1, with a possible D match to TRBD1 (5 bases). This CDR3 has 13 residues. V gave up 0 bases and J gave up 5 bases, with 7 bases separating them. Germline values: CDR1 ENHRY, CDR2 SYGVKD. The CDR3 nucleotides are TGTGCCATCAGTGAGTCGGGGGGGACTGAAGCTTTCTTT. It yields the protein CAISESGGTEAFF.

V gene TRBV5-4 combines with J gene TRBJ1-1, with D tentatively TRBD1 (5 bases). Trimming stripped 0 bases from V and 6 bases from J, with 12 bases between. CDR3 length equals 14 residues. Germline V CDR1 and CDR2: SGHNT, YYREEE (reference sequence). This chain's CDR3 is CASSLAGGYSEAFF. CDR3 coding DNA: TGTGCCAGCAGCTTGGCCGGGGGGTACTCTGAAGCTTTCTTT.

This rearrangement joins TRBV6-5 to TRBJ1-4; 8 bases match TRBD1. The CDR3 contains 16 residues. The J segment lost 8 bases and the V segment lost 2 bases, leaving 10 bases of the junction unmatched. Germline V gene sequence: CDR1 MNHEY, CDR2 SVGAGI. The CDR3, as DNA: TGTGCCAGCAGTTACCCTACAGGGGGGAGACGCGAAAAACTGTTTTTT. Encoded protein: CASSYPTGGRREKLFF.

This clone came up a few times. V and J are TRBV19 and TRBJ2-3; 7 nucleotides align to TRBD2. Germline V gives CDR1 LNHDA, CDR2 SQIVND (reference sequence). With V trimmed by 8 bases and J by 4 bases, 6 bases remained unmatched. The CDR3 extends over 13 amino acids. CDR3 loop: CASRRTSSDTQYF. CDR3 sequence (DNA): TGTGCCAGTCGGAGGACTAGTTCAGATACGCAGTATTTT.

This rearrangement joins TRBV3-1 (or the pseudogene TRBV3-2) to TRBJ2-3; 9 nucleotides align to TRBD2. Germline V gene lookup returns CDR1 LGHDT and CDR2 YNNKEL (reference sequence). The V segment lost 1 base and the J segment 4 bases; nucleotides outside the gene matches: 6. This CDR3 has 16 residues. CDR3 region: CASSQGFLAGSDTQYF. CDR3 nucleotides: TGTGCCAGCAGCCAAGGGTTTCTAGCGGGGTCAGATACGCAGTATTTT.

The V gene is TRBV11-2, the J gene TRBJ1-1; D unresolved. V was shortened by 2 bases and J by 2 bases, with 9 bases between the two germline ends. There are 14 residues in the CDR3. Germline lookup yields CDR1 SGHAT and CDR2 FQNNGV. The CDR3 spells CASSLLLANTEAFF. The DNA of the CDR3 is TGTGCCAGCAGCTTACTCCTAGCCAACACTGAAGCTTTCTTT. Full variable domain (rest looked up from reference TRBV11-2 and TRBJ1-1): EAGVAQSPRYKIIEKRQSVAFWCNPISGHATLYWYQQILGQGPKLLIQFQNNGVVDDSQLPKDRFSAERLKGVDSTLKIQPAKLEDSAVYLCASSLLLANTEAFFGQGTRLTVV.

This chain connects TRBV3-1 (or the pseudogene TRBV3-2) to TRBJ1-1, with TRBD1 matching over 9 bases. CDR1 is LGHDT, CDR2 YNNKEL, per germline (reference sequence). V dropped 3 bases and J dropped 12; count of bases not matched to a gene: 11. This CDR3 region has 14 residues. The CDR3 sequence is CASSHPDRGARTFF. In nucleotides, the CDR3 is TGTGCCAGCAGCCACCCCGACAGGGGGGCCCGTACTTTCTTT.

The DNA of the CDR3 is TGTGCCAGCAGTCCCCCGGCGCAGCCCCAGCATTTT. Residues: CASSPPAQPQHF. The gene calls are TRBV12-3 or TRBV12-4 and TRBJ1-5; the D is unclear. This CDR3 has 12 amino acids. V lost 5 bases and J lost 7, with 9 bases in between.

This clone showed up just once. V and J are TRBV6-5 and TRBJ1-5; D call uncertain. The CDR3 is made up of 10 amino acids. The V end was cut by 8 bases, the J end by 7 bases, with 6 bases between. CDR1 and CDR2 (germline): MNHEY, SVGAGI. The CDR3 loop is CASGEQPQHF. The CDR3 DNA follows: TGTGCCAGCGGGGAACAGCCCCAGCATTTT.

This chain joins TRBV11-2 and TRBJ2-7; the D gene is possibly TRBD2 (7 bases). V lost 5 bases and J 0 bases, leaving 17 bases between the germline ends. The CDR3 length is 16 residues. CDR1 and CDR2 from the germline V gene are SGHAT and FQNNGV. The CDR3 protein is CASSTPAGASSYEQYF. The CDR3 DNA sequence: TGTGCCAGCAGCACGCCCGCGGGGGCAAGCTCCTACGAGCAGTACTTC.

The chain's CDR3 is CASRSQMGTIYF. CDR3 nucleotide sequence: TGTGCCAGCAGATCCCAGATGGGCACCATATATTTT. J is TRBJ1-3 and V is TRBV6-5, with D unresolved. CDR1 MNHEY and CDR2 SVGAGI come from the germline V gene. The CDR3 spans 12 residues. Trimming cost V 6 bases and J 9 bases, with 12 bases left between them.

The chain links TRBV5-6 to TRBJ2-2, with unresolved D. This CDR3 comprises 15 residues. Germline lookup yields CDR1 SGHDT and CDR2 YYEEEE. V was shortened by 0 bases and J by 5 bases, with 11 bases between the two germline ends. CDR3 DNA sequence: TGTGCCAGCAGCTTGGTGGGTCTCGGGACCGGGGAGCTGTTTTTT. It codes for CASSLVGLGTGELFF.

The chain links TRBV9 to TRBJ1-2; the D gene is possibly TRBD1 (6 bases). The CDR3 runs to 15 residues. Germline lookup yields CDR1 SGDLS and CDR2 YYNGEE. With 0 bases removed from V and 8 bases from J, the gap between germline ends came to 17 bases. The CDR3 region is CASSVGGAHQGGYTF. Written as DNA, the CDR3 is TGTGCCAGCAGCGTAGGGGGGGCTCACCAGGGCGGCTACACCTTC.